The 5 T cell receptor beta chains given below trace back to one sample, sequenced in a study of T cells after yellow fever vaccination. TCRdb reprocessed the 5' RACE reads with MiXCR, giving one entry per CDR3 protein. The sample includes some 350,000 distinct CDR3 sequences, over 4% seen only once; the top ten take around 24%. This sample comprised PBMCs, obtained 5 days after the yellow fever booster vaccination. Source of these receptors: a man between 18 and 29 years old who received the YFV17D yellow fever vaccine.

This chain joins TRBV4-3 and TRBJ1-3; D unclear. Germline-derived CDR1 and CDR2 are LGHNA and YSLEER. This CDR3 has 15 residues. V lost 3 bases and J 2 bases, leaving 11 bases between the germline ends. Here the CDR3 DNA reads TGCGCCAGCAGCCATCGCGGTGGGACTGGAAACACCATATATTTT. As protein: CASSHRGGTGNTIYF.

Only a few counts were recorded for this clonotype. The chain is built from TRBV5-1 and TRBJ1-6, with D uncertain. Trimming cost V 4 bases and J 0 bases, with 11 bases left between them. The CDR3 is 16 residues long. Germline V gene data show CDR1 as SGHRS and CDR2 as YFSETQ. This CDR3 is CASSEDGSSYNSPLHF. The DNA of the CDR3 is TGCGCCAGCAGCGAGGACGGGAGCTCCTATAATTCACCCCTCCACTTT.

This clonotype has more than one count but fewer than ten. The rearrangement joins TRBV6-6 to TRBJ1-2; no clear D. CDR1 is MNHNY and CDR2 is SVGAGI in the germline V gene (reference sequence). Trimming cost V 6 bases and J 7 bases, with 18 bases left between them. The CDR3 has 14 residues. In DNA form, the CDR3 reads TGTGCCAGCAGACCGGACGGACTCAGTCGTGGCTACACCTTC. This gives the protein CASRPDGLSRGYTF.

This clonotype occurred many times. The CDR3 loop reads CASSLVGSGYEQYV. CDR3 DNA: TGTGCCAGCAGCTTAGTGGGGAGCGGGTACGAGCAGTACGTC. This chain uses TRBV7-9 with TRBJ2-7; tentative D call: TRBD2 (6 bases). Germline V gene data show CDR1 as SEHNR and CDR2 as FQNEAQ (reference sequence). This CDR3 region has 14 residues. The V and J ends lost 1 base and 4 bases respectively, with 11 bases between them.

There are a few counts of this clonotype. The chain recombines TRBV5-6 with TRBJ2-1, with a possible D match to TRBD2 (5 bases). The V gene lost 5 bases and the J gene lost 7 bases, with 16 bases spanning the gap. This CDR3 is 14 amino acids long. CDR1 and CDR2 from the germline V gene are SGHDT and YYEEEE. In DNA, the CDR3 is TGTGCCAGCAGGTGGGGTGAAGGGAGTAATGAGCAGTTCTTC. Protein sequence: CASRWGEGSNEQFF.